This T cell receptor beta chain is from a study of post-analysis software for immune sequencing data (dated by TCRdb to between 2014 and 2016). About the full investigation: Relapsing-remitting, secondary progressive and progressive-relapsing multiple sclerosis were recorded as disease courses, and subtype annotation was lacking for some patients. The patient repertoires were compared against approximately eleven previously published healthy control repertoires obtained from donors aged about 6 to 28 years. A subset of samples was prepared in parallel using single-end sample barcoding, then pooled and co-amplified after Illumina adapter ligation.

A word on this clonotype: What antigen it recognizes has not been identified. Relative to the germline gene, one junction end is altered; a read error may explain this.

Library prep was done by PCR. For sequencing, an Illumina HiSeq 2500 was employed. Unique molecular identifiers were incorporated into TCR beta cDNA libraries to reduce PCR and sequencing biases. Every 1 to 10 million input T cells yielded around 500,000 cDNA molecules, meaning each molecule approximated one T cell. The same protocol used for the earlier healthy control dataset was applied to prepare and sequence the patient libraries. Samples belonging to the same batch were prepared together, multiplexed and sequenced on a shared HiSeq lane. The original pipeline was this. MIGEC was used to process the raw barcoded reads, and molecular identifier groups with only a single read were discarded before consensus assembly and CDR3 extraction. Clonotype tables were post-analysed with VDJtools, and diversity was normalized by down-sampling all datasets to the smallest sample size. In repertoire overlap clustering, CDR3 amino acid sequences, but not nucleotide sequences, were matched to correct batch-related cross-sample contamination. Using fastp trimming at Q25 and MiXCR clonotype assembly, TCRdb reanalyzed the public sequencing data and kept in-frame beta chains. Each CDR3 protein gets just one entry, which takes the most common genes and DNA from the rows behind it. Clone size and V and J calls follow TCRdb, not the original study. Across this sample there are about 820,000 distinct CDR3 sequences, with approximately 53% seen only once. Approximately 4.2% of the sample lies in the top ten.

The cysteine opens and the phenylalanine closes a CDR3 of 15 amino acids. Only the CDR3 portion is preserved as DNA: 45 bases, with reading frame beginning at the first base. CDR1 and CDR2 are drawn from the germline V gene (reference sequence): MNHEY, SMNVEV. On the study overall, not on this receptor specifically: Significantly higher frequencies in patients than in controls were found for roughly 5 TRBV segments, including TRBV5-6, TRBV5-1 and TRBV20-1. When samples were clustered directly using the F measure, samples prepared in the same batch co-clustered strongly, which prompted a batch-effect correction. Normalized Chao1 diversity was significantly lower in multiple sclerosis patients than controls, suggesting substantial peripheral T-cell clonal expansion. The control group was slightly older than the multiple sclerosis patient group.

To demonstrate the VDJtools post-analysis software, the study profiled TCR beta repertoires from the peripheral blood of about 13 young patients with multiple sclerosis. The patients with multiple sclerosis were children and adolescents between roughly 6 and 17 years of age. The clonotype originates from a girl aged 10-17 years with multiple sclerosis. Sequenced: blood. The chain is assembled from TRBV27 and TRBJ1-2; a tentative D match to TRBD1 spans 6 bases. The sequenced DNA: TGTGCTAGCAGTTTATCCAGCAGAGGGACAAAGGACTACACCTTC. It encodes CASSLSSRGTKDYTF.